The 27 T cell receptor beta chains presented below share a single source sample, sequenced in a study of T cell responses to AZD1222 COVID-19 vaccine. Sequencing used immunoSEQ multiplex PCR; TCRdb keeps in-frame clones, though not all of them. Among fewer than 120,000 clones listed, around 93% were seen once. Sequences were derived from peripheral blood, sampled 28 days after the second AZD1222 dose. These receptors all come from an adult who received the AZD1222 COVID-19 vaccine.

The CDR3 sequence is CASSLDSMYNEQFF. DNA of the CDR3: TGTGCCAGCAGCTTAGATTCCATGTACAATGAGCAGTTCTTC. This rearrangement joins TRBV11-3 to TRBJ2-1, with no clear D. Germline V lookup: CDR1 SGHNT, CDR2 YENEEA. The CDR3 has 14 amino acids. The ends were cut back, 0 bases at V and 4 bases at J, with 7 bases in the middle.

The gene calls are TRBV3-1 (or the pseudogene TRBV3-2) and TRBJ1-1; possible D gene TRBD1, 6 bases. V lost 2 bases and J 1 base, leaving 11 bases between the germline ends. This CDR3 spans 15 amino acids. Looked up from germline, CDR1 is LGHDT and CDR2 is YNNKEL (reference sequence). The CDR3 spells CASSQISTGNTEAFF. The DNA of the CDR3 is TGTGCCAGCAGCCAAATTTCGACAGGGAACACTGAAGCTTTCTTT.

This chain connects TRBV10-1 to TRBJ1-1, with 8 bases aligning to TRBD1. CDR1 WNHNN and CDR2 SYGVQD come from the germline V gene (reference sequence). The CDR3 spans 14 residues. Trimming at V came to 6 bases and at J to 1 base, leaving 4 bases not matched to a gene. The chain's CDR3 is CASRKGQGNTEAFF. CDR3 bases: TGCGCCAGCAGAAAAGGACAGGGGAACACTGAAGCTTTCTTT.

V gene TRBV11-2 combines with J gene TRBJ2-1; D is possibly TRBD2 (6 bases). V was shortened by 4 bases and J by 6 bases, with 13 bases between the two germline ends. This CDR3 spans 14 amino acids. Germline CDR1 reads SGHAT; CDR2 reads FQNNGV. The CDR3 region has the DNA TGTGCCAGCAGCTCGCGGGGAGGAGGCAATGAGCAGTTCTTC. Encoded protein: CASSSRGGGNEQFF. Full variable domain (remainder filled in from reference TRBV11-2 and TRBJ2-1): EAGVAQSPRYKIIEKRQSVAFWCNPISGHATLYWYQQILGQGPKLLIQFQNNGVVDDSQLPKDRFSAERLKGVDSTLKIQPAKLEDSAVYLCASSSRGGGNEQFFGPGTRLTVL.

The chain uses TRBV4-1 and TRBJ2-4, with 16 bases fitting TRBD2. The CDR3 extends over 18 amino acids. Germline V gene data show CDR1 as MGHRA and CDR2 as YSYEKL. V was pared by 4 bases and J by 3 bases, with 6 bases of the junction left unmatched. The CDR3 reads CASSPGLAGGPVKNIQYF. DNA for the CDR3: TGCGCCAGCAGCCCGGGACTAGCGGGGGGGCCGGTCAAAAACATTCAGTACTTC.

The V call is TRBV18, the J call TRBJ1-5, with 7 bases fitting TRBD1. Germline V gives CDR1 KGHSH, CDR2 LQKENI. This CDR3 is 18 amino acids long. Losses at the gene ends were 3 bases for V and 3 bases for J; bases not matched to a gene: 14. In DNA, the CDR3 is TGTGCCAGCTCACCGCCTCCGGGACAGACTTCGTACAATCAGCCCCAGCATTTT. Translation gives CASSPPPGQTSYNQPQHF.

The V call is TRBV30, the J call TRBJ1-1; no clear D. CDR1 GTSNPN and CDR2 SVGIG come from the germline V gene (reference sequence). The CDR3 sequence is 12 residues long. V lost 5 bases and J lost 7, with 14 bases in between. This CDR3 is CAWDEGPNEAFF. The CDR3 DNA is TGTGCCTGGGACGAAGGACCCAATGAAGCTTTCTTT.

The CDR3 here is CASSFQPGLAGVGVVSNEQFF. Here the CDR3 DNA reads TGCGCCAGCAGCTTCCAACCGGGACTAGCGGGAGTTGGGGTCGTCAGTAATGAGCAGTTCTTC. V usage is TRBV5-1 and J usage is TRBJ2-1; 14 nucleotides line up with TRBD2. The germline V gene has CDR1 SGHRS and CDR2 YFSETQ. J lost 7 bases, V lost 2 bases, and 20 bases had no gene match. The CDR3 is 21 residues long.

V is TRBV18 and J is TRBJ1-2; 7 positions agree with TRBD1. Germline lookup yields CDR1 KGHSH and CDR2 LQKENI. The trim removed 3 bases at V and 14 bases at J, leaving 9 bases unmatched. This CDR3 has 12 amino acids. The CDR3 nucleotides are TGTGCCAGCTCACCCCTCGGACAGGCGTTAACCTTC. Amino acid sequence: CASSPLGQALTF.

The table lists this clone with a few counts. The rearrangement joins TRBV7-9 to TRBJ1-1; 8 bases match TRBD1. The CDR3 contains 15 residues. Germline assignment: CDR1 SEHNR and CDR2 FQNEAQ (reference sequence). The trim removed 5 bases at V and 0 bases at J, leaving 5 bases unmatched. The CDR3 nucleotides are TGTGCCAGCAGCCACCAGGGACAGGTGAACACTGAAGCTTTCTTT. This sequence encodes CASSHQGQVNTEAFF.

J is TRBJ1-1 and V is TRBV19; 7 nucleotides agree with TRBD1. The V and J ends lost 4 bases and 12 bases, in that order; junction bases with no gene match: 5. The CDR3 sequence is 11 residues long. Germline V gives CDR1 LNHDA, CDR2 SQIVND (reference sequence). The CDR3 nucleotides read TGTGCCAGTAGTAGGCAGGGGGTGACTTTCTTT. As protein: CASSRQGVTFF.

The genes are TRBV18 and TRBJ1-2, with D possibly matching TRBD1 (6 bases). V gave up 4 bases and J gave up 4 bases, with 13 bases separating them. The germline V gene encodes CDR1 KGHSH and CDR2 LQKENI. The CDR3 spans 14 residues. CDR3 residues: CASSHPGAGYGYTF. In DNA, the CDR3 is TGTGCCAGCTCACACCCGGGGGCAGGCTATGGCTACACCTTC.

V and J are TRBV7-9 and TRBJ2-7, with D tentatively TRBD1 (6 bases). Germline V gene lookup returns CDR1 SEHNR and CDR2 FQNEAQ (reference sequence). V was trimmed by 6 bases and J by 0 bases, leaving 12 bases between them. The CDR3 contains 14 residues. The CDR3 DNA is TGTGCCAGCAGTGGTACAGGGAACTCCTACGAGCAGTACTTC. It encodes CASSGTGNSYEQYF.

J is TRBJ1-1 and V is TRBV29-1; no clear D. Germline V gene lookup returns CDR1 SQVTM and CDR2 ANQGSEA. This CDR3 has 13 residues. V was shortened by 2 bases and J by 3 bases, with 10 bases between the two germline ends. This CDR3 is CSVERVRDTEAFF. CDR3 nucleotide sequence: TGCAGCGTTGAACGGGTCCGGGACACTGAAGCTTTCTTT. The full variable domain, in which reference TRBV29-1 and TRBJ1-1 provide the parts outside the CDR3, is SAVISQKPSRDICQRGTSLTIQCQVDSQVTMMFWYRQQPGQSLTLIATANQGSEATYESGFVIDKFPISRPNLTFSTLTVSNMSPEDSSIYLCSVERVRDTEAFFGQGTRLTVV.

This chain's CDR3 is CASSDGGLLGEKLFF. CDR3 DNA: TGTGCCAGCAGCGACGGAGGGCTTCTGGGTGAAAAACTGTTTTTT. The genes are TRBV7-9 and TRBJ1-4; D unclear. The CDR3 extends over 15 amino acids. Germline V gives CDR1 SEHNR, CDR2 FQNEAQ (reference sequence). Trimming removed 5 bases from V and 7 bases from J, with 17 bases in between.

This clone has only one observation. The genes are TRBV6-2 or TRBV6-3 and TRBJ2-5; D is possibly TRBD1 or TRBD2 (5 bases each). The CDR3 consists of 15 residues. The V and J ends lost 5 bases and 1 base respectively, with 14 bases between them. Germline V gene lookup returns CDR1 MNHEY and CDR2 SVGEGT. The CDR3 coding sequence is TGTGCCAGCAGTGGGGGATTGAGCGCCCAAGAGACCCAGTACTTC. Translation: CASSGGLSAQETQYF.

The CDR3 spells CASSDSYEQYF. CDR3 DNA sequence: TGCGCCAGCAGCGATTCCTACGAGCAGTACTTC. V and J are TRBV5-1 and TRBJ2-7; no reliable D call. V was clipped by 4 bases and J by 1 base, with 3 bases between them. CDR3 length: 11 residues. Germline CDR1 SGHRS, CDR2 YFSETQ.

The rearrangement links TRBV15 to TRBJ2-1; tentatively, D is TRBD1 or TRBD2 (5 bases each). This CDR3 is 15 amino acids long. V was shortened by 1 base and J by 9 bases, with 16 bases between the two germline ends. Germline values: CDR1 LNHNV, CDR2 YYDKDF (reference sequence). Here the CDR3 DNA reads TGTGCCACCAGCAGAGTGACGGCTGGGGGTGGTGAGCAGTTCTTC. This sequence encodes CATSRVTAGGGEQFF.

The chain employs TRBV19 and TRBJ2-7; D is perhaps TRBD1 or TRBD2 (5 bases each). Germline V lookup: CDR1 LNHDA, CDR2 SQIVND (reference sequence). V lost 10 bases and J lost 2, with 24 bases in between. The CDR3 extends over 16 amino acids. As DNA, the CDR3 is TGTGCCACAAACCCCCCCGGGGCCCTATCTACCTACGAGCAGTACTTC. Translating gives CATNPPGALSTYEQYF.

This chain uses TRBV11-2 with TRBJ1-2, with D hard to call. Germline loops: CDR1 SGHAT, CDR2 FQNNGV. The CDR3 totals 15 residues. Trimming stripped 0 bases from V and 2 bases from J, with 10 bases between. The CDR3 reads CASSLEGLGNYGYTF. For the CDR3, the DNA is TGTGCCAGCAGCTTAGAAGGACTTGGGAACTATGGCTACACCTTC.

V is TRBV18 and J is TRBJ2-7, with D possibly called TRBD1 or TRBD2 (5 bases each). This CDR3 has 15 residues. V lost 6 bases and J lost 4, with 19 bases in between. Germline V gene data show CDR1 as KGHSH and CDR2 as LQKENI. In DNA form, the CDR3 reads TGTGCCAGCTCGCGGGTTACGGGGCTCGCTTACGAGCAGTACTTC. Amino acids: CASSRVTGLAYEQYF. Variable domain in full (rest from reference TRBV18 and TRBJ2-7): NAGVMQNPRHLVRRRGQEARLRCSPMKGHSHVYWYRQLPEEGLKFMVYLQKENIIDESGMPKERFSAEFPKEGPSILRIQQVVRGDSAAYFCASSRVTGLAYEQYFGPGTRLTVT.

The chain recombines TRBV7-9 with TRBJ1-6, with TRBD1 as a possible D gene (5 bases). The CDR3 is 15 residues long. Trimming took off 4 bases at V and 8 bases at J, with 15 bases between the two ends. Germline CDR1 and CDR2: SEHNR and FQNEAQ (reference sequence). The CDR3 region is CASSSQGAGDSPLHF. The CDR3 DNA reads TGTGCCAGCAGCTCGCAAGGGGCTGGGGATTCACCCCTCCACTTT.

The chain employs TRBV7-9 and TRBJ1-6, with a weak D call TRBD1 (5 bases). Germline CDR1 SEHNR, CDR2 FQNEAQ (reference sequence). V dropped 1 base and J dropped 14 bases, with 12 bases sitting between them. The CDR3 is 13 amino acids. CDR3 loop: CASSLGTRGSLHF. Here the CDR3 DNA reads TGTGCCAGCAGCTTAGGGACCCGGGGGTCCCTCCACTTT.

The rearrangement joins TRBV6-1 to TRBJ1-1, with 8 bases matching TRBD1. V lost 2 bases and J lost 1; bases outside the gene matches: 3. The germline gives CDR1 MNHNS, CDR2 SASEGT. This CDR3 is 15 amino acids long. The CDR3: CASSEPGQGNTEAFF. CDR3 DNA sequence: TGTGCCAGCAGTGAACCTGGACAGGGGAACACTGAAGCTTTCTTT.

This clone was counted a single time. The chain uses TRBV2 and TRBJ1-3; tentative D call: TRBD1 (5 bases). The CDR3 is made up of 14 amino acids. Germline-derived CDR1 and CDR2 are SNHLY and FYNNEI. Between the trimmed V and J ends, which lost 8 bases and 0 bases, there was a span of 11 bases. CDR3 in DNA: TGTGCCAGCCCGGGGGAAAACTCTGGAAACACCATATATTTT. Amino acids: CASPGENSGNTIYF.

The rearrangement links TRBV6-5 to TRBJ1-4; no firm D call. Between the trimmed V and J ends, which lost 4 bases and 8 bases, there was a span of 11 bases. The germline gives CDR1 MNHEY, CDR2 SVGAGI. The CDR3 totals 13 residues. In DNA, the CDR3 is TGTGCCAGCAGTTCTACCTTCAGGGAAAAACTGTTTTTT. The encoded protein is CASSSTFREKLFF.

This chain connects TRBV10-2 to TRBJ1-2, with a possible D match to TRBD1 (6 bases). Germline V gives CDR1 WSHSY, CDR2 SAAADI. The CDR3 totals 14 residues. Trimming took 7 bases from V and 0 from J, leaving 12 bases between them. CDR3 protein: CASTGQPSNYGYTF. In DNA, the CDR3 is TGCGCCAGCACAGGACAGCCTTCTAACTATGGCTACACCTTC.